Given below is one T cell receptor beta chain in context. The antigen is unknown. The data were produced by immunoSEQ multiplex PCR, yet TCRdb's version contains in-frame clones alone and is incomplete. The profile shows 150,000 to 180,000 clones, roughly 90% of them singletons. Germline V gene lookup returns CDR1 SNHLY and CDR2 FYNNEI. V lost 1 base and J lost 5, with 11 bases in between. The CDR3 covers 14 residues. The entry originates in a study of radiation and T cells in renal cell carcinoma. On the study more broadly: Nephrectomy followed 15 Gy stereotactic body radiation by 4 weeks.

General study results and limits: Without pretreatment biopsies, baseline tumor clonotype presence was undetermined.

Time point: blood 2 weeks post-SBRT. Stated treatment: 15 Gy SBRT to primary tumor, nephrectomy 4 weeks later. After SBRT, blood was collected at 2 and 4 weeks, plus baseline. This TCR derives from a woman aged 50 to 60 with renal cell carcinoma. The rearrangement links TRBV2 to TRBJ1-2, with D maybe TRBD1 (6 bases). The material sequenced was blood, taken from a patient whose treatment included radiotherapy and nephrectomy. CDR3 sequence: CASSEGQGRYGYTF. DNA of the CDR3: TGTGCCAGCAGTGAAGGGCAGGGGAGATATGGCTACACCTTC.